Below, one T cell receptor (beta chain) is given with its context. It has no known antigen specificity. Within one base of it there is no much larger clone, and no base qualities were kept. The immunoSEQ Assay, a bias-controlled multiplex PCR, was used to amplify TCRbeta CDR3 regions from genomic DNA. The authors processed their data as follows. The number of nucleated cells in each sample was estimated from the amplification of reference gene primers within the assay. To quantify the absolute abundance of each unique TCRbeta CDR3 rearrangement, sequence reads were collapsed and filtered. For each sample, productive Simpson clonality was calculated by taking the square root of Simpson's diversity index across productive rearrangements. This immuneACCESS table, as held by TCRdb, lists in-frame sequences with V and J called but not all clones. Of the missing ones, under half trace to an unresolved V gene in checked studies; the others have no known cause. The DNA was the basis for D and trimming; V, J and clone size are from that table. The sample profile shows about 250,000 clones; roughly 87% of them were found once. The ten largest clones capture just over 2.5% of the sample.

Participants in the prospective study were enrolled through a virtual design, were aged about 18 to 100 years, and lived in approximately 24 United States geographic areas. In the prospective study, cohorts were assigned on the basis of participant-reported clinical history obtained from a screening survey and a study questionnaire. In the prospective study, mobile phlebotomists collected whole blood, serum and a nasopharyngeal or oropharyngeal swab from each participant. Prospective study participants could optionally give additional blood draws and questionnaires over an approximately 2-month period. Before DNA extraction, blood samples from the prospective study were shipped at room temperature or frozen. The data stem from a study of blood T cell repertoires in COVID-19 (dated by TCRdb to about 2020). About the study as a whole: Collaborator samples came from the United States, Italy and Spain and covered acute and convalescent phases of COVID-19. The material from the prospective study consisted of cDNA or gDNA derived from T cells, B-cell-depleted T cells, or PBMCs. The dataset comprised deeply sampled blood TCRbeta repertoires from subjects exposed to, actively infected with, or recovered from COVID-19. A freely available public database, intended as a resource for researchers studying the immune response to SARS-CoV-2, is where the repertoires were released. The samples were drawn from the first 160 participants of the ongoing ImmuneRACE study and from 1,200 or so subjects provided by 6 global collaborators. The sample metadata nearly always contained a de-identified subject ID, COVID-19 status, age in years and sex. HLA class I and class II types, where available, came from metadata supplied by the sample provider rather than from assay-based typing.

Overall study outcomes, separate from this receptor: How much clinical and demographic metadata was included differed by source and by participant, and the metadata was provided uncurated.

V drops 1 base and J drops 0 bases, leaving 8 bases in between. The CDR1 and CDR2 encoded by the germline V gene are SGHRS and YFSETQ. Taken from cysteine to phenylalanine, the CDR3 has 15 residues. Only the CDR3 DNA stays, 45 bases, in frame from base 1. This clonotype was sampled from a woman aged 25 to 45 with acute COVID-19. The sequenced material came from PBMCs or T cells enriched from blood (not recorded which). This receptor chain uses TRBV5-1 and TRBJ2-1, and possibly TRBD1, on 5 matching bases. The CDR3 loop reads CASSLSTASYNEQFF. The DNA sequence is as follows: TGCGCCAGCAGCTTGTCGACAGCCTCCTACAATGAGCAGTTCTTC.